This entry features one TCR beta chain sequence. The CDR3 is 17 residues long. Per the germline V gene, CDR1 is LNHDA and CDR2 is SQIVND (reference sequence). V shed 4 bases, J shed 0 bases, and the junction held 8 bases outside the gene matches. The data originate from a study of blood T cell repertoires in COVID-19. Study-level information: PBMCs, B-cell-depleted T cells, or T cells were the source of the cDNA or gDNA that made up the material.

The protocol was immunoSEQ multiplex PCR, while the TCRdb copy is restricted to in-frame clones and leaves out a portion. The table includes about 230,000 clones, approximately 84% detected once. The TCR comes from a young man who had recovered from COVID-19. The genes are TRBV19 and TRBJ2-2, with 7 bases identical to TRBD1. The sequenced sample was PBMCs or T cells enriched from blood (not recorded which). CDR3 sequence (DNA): TGTGCCAGTAGTACGGAACCCGACAGGGCGAACACCGGGGAGCTGTTTTTT. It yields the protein CASSTEPDRANTGELFF. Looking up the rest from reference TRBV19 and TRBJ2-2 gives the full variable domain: DGGITQSPKYLFRKEGQNVTLSCEQNLNHDAMYWYRQDPGQGLRLIYYSQIVNDFQKGDIAEGYSVSREKKESFPLTVTSAQKNPTAFYLCASSTEPDRANTGELFFGEGSRLTVL.